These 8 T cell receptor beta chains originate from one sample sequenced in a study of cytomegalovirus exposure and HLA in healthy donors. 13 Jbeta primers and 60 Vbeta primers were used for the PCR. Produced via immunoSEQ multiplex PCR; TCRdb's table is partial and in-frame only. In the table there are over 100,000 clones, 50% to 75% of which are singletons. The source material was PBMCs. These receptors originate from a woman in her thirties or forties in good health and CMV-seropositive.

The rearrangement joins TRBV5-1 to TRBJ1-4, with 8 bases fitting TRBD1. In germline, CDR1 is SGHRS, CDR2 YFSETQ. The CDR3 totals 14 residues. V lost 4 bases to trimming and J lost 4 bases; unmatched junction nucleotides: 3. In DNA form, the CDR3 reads TGCGCCAGCAGCACGGACAGGGATAATGAAAAACTGTTTTTT. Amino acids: CASSTDRDNEKLFF.

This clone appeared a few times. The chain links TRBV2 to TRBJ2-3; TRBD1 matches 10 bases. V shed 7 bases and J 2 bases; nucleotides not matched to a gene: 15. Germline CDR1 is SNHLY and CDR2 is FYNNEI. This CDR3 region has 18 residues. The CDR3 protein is CASNALRTGGVSTDTQYF. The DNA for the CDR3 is TGTGCCAGCAACGCTCTAAGGACAGGGGGGGTATCCACAGATACGCAGTATTTT.

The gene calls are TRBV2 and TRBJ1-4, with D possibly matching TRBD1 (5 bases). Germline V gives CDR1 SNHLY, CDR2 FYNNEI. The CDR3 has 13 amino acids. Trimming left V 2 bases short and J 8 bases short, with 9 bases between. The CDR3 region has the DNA TGTGCCAGCAGTGAACTCGGGGGGGAAAAACTGTTTTTT. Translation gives CASSELGGEKLFF.

CDR3 residues: CASSRSGGLEQYF. CDR3 sequence (DNA): TGTGCCAGCAGCAGGAGCGGGGGCCTCGAGCAGTACTTC. V gene TRBV9 combines with J gene TRBJ2-7, with 8 nucleotides matching TRBD2. CDR1 SGDLS and CDR2 YYNGEE come from the germline V gene. The CDR3 has 13 amino acids. J lost 6 bases, V lost 4 bases, and 6 bases had no gene match.

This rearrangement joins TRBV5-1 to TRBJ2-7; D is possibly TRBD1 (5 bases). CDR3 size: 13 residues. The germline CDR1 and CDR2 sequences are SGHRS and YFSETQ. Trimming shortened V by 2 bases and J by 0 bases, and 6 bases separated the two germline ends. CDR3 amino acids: CASSFQGSYEQYF. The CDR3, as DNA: TGCGCCAGCAGCTTCCAGGGCTCCTACGAGCAGTACTTC.

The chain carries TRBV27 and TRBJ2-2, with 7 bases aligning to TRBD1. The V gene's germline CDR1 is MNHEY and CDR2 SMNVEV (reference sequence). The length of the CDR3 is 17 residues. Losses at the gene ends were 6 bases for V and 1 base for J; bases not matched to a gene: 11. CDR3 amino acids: CASSHRTGKQNTGELFF. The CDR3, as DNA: TGTGCCAGCAGCCACAGGACAGGCAAACAGAACACCGGGGAGCTGTTTTTT.

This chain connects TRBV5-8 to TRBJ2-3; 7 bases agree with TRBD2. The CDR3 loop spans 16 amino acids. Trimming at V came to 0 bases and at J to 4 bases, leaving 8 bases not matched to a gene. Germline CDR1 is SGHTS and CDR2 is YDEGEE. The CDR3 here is CASSLGSGALPDTQYF. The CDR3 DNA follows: TGTGCCAGCAGCTTGGGGAGCGGGGCCCTACCAGATACGCAGTATTTT.

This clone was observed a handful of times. The CDR3 DNA reads TGTGCCAGCAGCCGAGGATCGGGGGGTAATCAGCCCCAGCATTTT. It specifies CASSRGSGGNQPQHF. The rearrangement links TRBV7-8 to TRBJ1-5; D perhaps matches TRBD1 (5 bases). The CDR3 length is 15 residues. V was clipped by 5 bases and J by 4 bases, with 15 bases between them. Germline lookup yields CDR1 SGHVS and CDR2 FQNEAQ.